These 18 T cell receptor beta chains originate from one sample sequenced in a study of cytomegalovirus exposure and HLA in healthy donors. The PCR used 60 Vbeta and 13 Jbeta primers. Assay used: immunoSEQ multiplex PCR; TCRdb lists only in-frame clones, some missing. In the table there are approximately 250,000 clones, roughly 81% of which are singletons. The sequencing sample was made of PBMCs. These receptors all stem from a girl aged 2 to 10 in good health and CMV-seronegative.

This clone was picked up one time. The V gene is TRBV11-2, the J gene TRBJ2-1; TRBD2 matches 10 bases. This CDR3 spans 15 amino acids. The ends lost 5 bases at V and 2 bases at J; junction bases unmatched: 3. Germline loops: CDR1 SGHAT, CDR2 FQNNGV. CDR3 residues: CASSISGGAYNEQFF. For the CDR3, the DNA is TGTGCCAGCAGCATCAGCGGGGGGGCCTACAATGAGCAGTTCTTC.

This chain joins TRBV2 and TRBJ2-3; 10 nucleotides align to TRBD2. V trimming: 6 bases; J trimming: 10 bases; junction bases outside the gene matches: 10. The CDR3 consists of 14 residues. Germline lookup yields CDR1 SNHLY and CDR2 FYNNEI. CDR3 sequence reads: CASRETSGRPPQYF. The CDR3 region has the DNA TGTGCCAGCAGGGAGACTAGCGGGCGCCCTCCGCAGTATTTT.

The J gene is TRBJ2-3, the V gene TRBV7-2; 12 bases align to TRBD2. V gave up 10 bases and J gave up 6 bases; unmatched junction bases: 14. CDR1 is SGHTA and CDR2 is FQGNSA in the germline V gene. CDR3 size: 16 residues. The CDR3 DNA is TGTGCCACAAGGACTAGCGGGAACTTACTGTGGGATACGCAGTATTTT. Its translation: CATRTSGNLLWDTQYF. The full variable domain, with the rest looked up from reference TRBV7-2 and TRBJ2-3, is GAGVSQSPSNKVTEKGKDVELRCDPISGHTALYWYRQSLGQGLEFLIYFQGNSAPDKSGLPSDRFSAERTGGSVSTLTIQRTQQEDSAVYLCATRTSGNLLWDTQYFGPGTRLTVL.

The chain is built from TRBV4-1 and TRBJ2-5, with TRBD2 matching 7 bases. Per germline, CDR1 MGHRA and CDR2 YSYEKL. With V trimmed by 4 bases and J by 4 bases, 6 bases remained unmatched. The CDR3 totals 14 residues. In DNA form, the CDR3 reads TGCGCCAGCAGCCCCGGACTAGGACGAGAGACCCAGTACTTC. This sequence encodes CASSPGLGRETQYF.

Comment on this clone: The sample holds other DNA sequences that translate to the same CDR3. V gene TRBV7-9 combines with J gene TRBJ2-3; 12 positions match TRBD2. In germline, CDR1 is SEHNR, CDR2 FQNEAQ (reference sequence). V lost 5 bases, J lost 3 bases, and 3 bases stayed unmatched. This CDR3 comprises 15 residues. The CDR3 DNA sequence: TGTGCCAGCAGCCCCGGGACTAGCGGGACAGATACGCAGTATTTT. It translates to CASSPGTSGTDTQYF.

The J gene is TRBJ2-4, the V gene TRBV6-6, with D possibly TRBD1 on 6 matching bases. CDR1 and CDR2 from the germline V gene are MNHNY and SVGAGI (reference sequence). The V gene lost 2 bases and the J gene lost 2 bases, with 10 bases spanning the gap. This CDR3 is built from 15 residues. This CDR3 reads CASSYGQGTKNIQYF. In DNA, the CDR3 is TGTGCCAGCAGTTACGGCCAGGGGACCAAAAACATTCAGTACTTC.

The J gene is TRBJ1-3, the V gene TRBV5-6; the D gene is possibly TRBD1 (6 bases). The CDR3 runs to 15 residues. Germline V gene lookup returns CDR1 SGHDT and CDR2 YYEEEE. Trimming removed 5 bases from V and 6 bases from J, with 18 bases in between. The CDR3: CASRSMGQGANTIYF. CDR3 bases: TGTGCCAGCAGGTCGATGGGACAAGGGGCAAACACCATATATTTT.

This clone was seen a few times. This chain connects TRBV18 to TRBJ2-7; 8 nucleotides align to TRBD1. Losses at the gene ends were 4 bases for V and 6 bases for J; bases not matched to a gene: 8. CDR1 is KGHSH, CDR2 LQKENI, per germline. The CDR3 spans 14 residues. CDR3 nucleotide sequence: TGTGCCAGCTCACTGACGACGCAGGGGGCCGAGCAGTACTTC. Its translation is CASSLTTQGAEQYF.

This chain uses TRBV11-2 with TRBJ2-1; 8 nucleotides line up with TRBD2. Germline assignment: CDR1 SGHAT and CDR2 FQNNGV. V lost 2 bases to trimming and J lost 0 bases; unmatched junction nucleotides: 3. The CDR3 contains 16 residues. The CDR3 here is CASSLTSGSSYNEQFF. The DNA of the CDR3 is TGTGCCAGCAGCTTAACTAGCGGTAGCTCCTACAATGAGCAGTTCTTC.

The gene calls are TRBV6-5 and TRBJ2-5; D gene uncertain. The ends were cut back, 5 bases at V and 7 bases at J, with 11 bases in the middle. Germline CDR1 MNHEY, CDR2 SVGAGI. The CDR3 loop spans 12 amino acids. CDR3 in DNA: TGTGCCAGCAGTACGCCTACCTGGACCCAGTACTTC. Translated, it gives CASSTPTWTQYF.

This chain links TRBV4-1 with TRBJ1-2, with 8 bases matching TRBD1. Trimming took 3 bases from V and 6 from J; bases not matched to a gene: 9. The CDR3 loop spans 15 amino acids. Per the germline V gene, CDR1 is MGHRA and CDR2 is YSYEKL. CDR3 protein: CASSHIQGVFDGYTF. For the CDR3, the DNA is TGCGCCAGCAGCCATATACAGGGGGTATTCGATGGCTACACCTTC.

The chain uses TRBV10-2 and TRBJ1-1; D gene ambiguous. The CDR3 length is 11 residues. Trimming left V 5 bases short and J 10 bases short, with 11 bases between. Germline CDR1 WSHSY, CDR2 SAAADI. The CDR3 coding sequence is TGCGCCAGCAGTTCCGGGTCCGGAGCTTTCTTT. Protein product: CASSSGSGAFF.

A single count supports this clone. This sequence joins TRBV10-3 and TRBJ2-1, with TRBD2 identical over 7 bases. After removal of 0 bases from V and 7 bases from J, the junction contained 9 bases not matched to a gene. The CDR3 runs to 16 residues. The germline V gene encodes CDR1 ENHRY and CDR2 SYGVKD. The CDR3 loop reads CAISESVGGPGNEQFF. Here the CDR3 DNA reads TGTGCCATCAGTGAGTCGGTGGGAGGGCCTGGGAATGAGCAGTTCTTC.

The rearrangement links TRBV5-1 to TRBJ2-5; a weak D match, TRBD1 (5 bases). CDR1 is SGHRS and CDR2 is YFSETQ in the germline V gene. The V gene lost 4 bases and the J gene lost 1 base, with 14 bases spanning the gap. This CDR3 has 15 amino acids. CDR3 nucleotide sequence: TGCGCCAGCAGCCAGACTCGACAGCTCCAAGAGACCCAGTACTTC. Translation: CASSQTRQLQETQYF.

This clone was observed once. This rearrangement joins TRBV6-1 to TRBJ1-2; 11 positions agree with TRBD1. V trimming: 7 bases; J trimming: 4 bases; junction bases outside the gene matches: 5. From germline, CDR1 is MNHNS and CDR2 SASEGT. The CDR3 loop spans 14 amino acids. The CDR3 nucleotides are TGTGCCAGCATCCTAGGACAGGGGGCCTATGGCTACACCTTC. Translating it yields CASILGQGAYGYTF.

This rearrangement joins TRBV6-1 to TRBJ2-7; unclear D gene. V was clipped by 4 bases and J by 4 bases, with 14 bases between them. CDR1 MNHNS and CDR2 SASEGT come from the germline V gene. The length of the CDR3 is 14 residues. The CDR3 here is CASSAVDTPYEQYF. The CDR3 DNA reads as TGTGCCAGCAGTGCGGTAGACACCCCTTACGAGCAGTACTTC.

The V and J genes are TRBV13 and TRBJ2-3; D not resolved. V lost 4 bases and J 7 bases, leaving 9 bases between the germline ends. This CDR3 contains 12 residues. The germline V gene has CDR1 PRHDT and CDR2 FYEKMQ (reference sequence). In nucleotides, the CDR3 is TGTGCCAGCAGCTCACTAAGAAATACGCAGTATTTT. This encodes CASSSLRNTQYF.

V usage is TRBV6-5 and J usage is TRBJ2-7; TRBD1 aligns across 12 bases. With V trimmed by 0 bases and J by 6 bases, 3 bases remained unmatched. The CDR3 loop spans 15 amino acids. In germline, CDR1 is MNHEY, CDR2 SVGAGI. As DNA, the CDR3 is TGTGCCAGCAGTTACTCGGGACAGGGGGCGGCCGAGCAGTACTTC. It is translated as CASSYSGQGAAEQYF.